This is a list of T cell receptor beta chains from one sample in a study of blood T cells in healthy people across ages. MiXCR was run by TCRdb on the 5' RACE reads, yielding one entry per CDR3 protein. The sample shows hundreds of thousands of distinct CDR3 sequences, 58% of them seen only once. The material sequenced was blood. These receptors all stem from a man between 60 and 75 years old in good health. The CDR3 runs from the conserved cysteine through the conserved F or W. D genes are given only for firm matches. Size is stated for part of the rows, as once, few or many counts, or as a class when the clone is expanded.

V gene	J gene	clone size	D gene	CDR3 protein	CDR3 DNA
TRBV15	TRBJ1-1	NA	NA	CATSEESNRQAFF	TGTGCCACCAGCGAGGAATCGAACCGGCAAGCTTTCTTT
TRBV9	TRBJ2-3	NA	TRBD2	CASSVSSGPTDTQYF	TGTGCCAGCAGCGTATCTAGCGGACCCACAGATACGCAGTATTTT
TRBV6-5	TRBJ2-3	once	NA	CASSYSHGTLASTDTQYF	TGTGCCAGCAGTTACTCTCACGGGACGCTAGCCTCCACAGATACGCAGTATTTT
TRBV5-6	TRBJ2-1	NA	NA	CASSFGGGAVEQFF	TGTGCCAGCAGCTTTGGGGGGGGGGCTGTTGAGCAGTTCTTC
TRBV5-4	TRBJ1-6	NA	TRBD1	CASSFPGQGNSPLHF	TGTGCCAGCAGCTTTCCGGGACAGGGTAATTCACCCCTCCACTTT
TRBV5-1	TRBJ2-1	few	NA	CASSLRQSYNEQFF	TGTGCCAGCAGTCTTCGGCAGTCCTACAATGAGCAGTTCTTC
TRBV7-9	TRBJ2-2	NA	NA	CASSPRDGQGTGELFF	TGTGCCAGCAGCCCGCGGGACGGACAAGGAACCGGGGAGCTGTTTTTT
TRBV10-3	TRBJ1-2	few	TRBD1	CAIRGTGGYGYTF	TGTGCCATCAGAGGGACAGGGGGGTATGGCTACACCTTC
TRBV6-6	TRBJ2-6	NA	NA	CASVTGANGANVLTF	TGTGCCAGCGTAACGGGGGCGAACGGGGCCAACGTCCTGACTTTC
TRBV25-1	TRBJ2-7	few	TRBD1	CASKGQGANEQYF	TGTGCCAGCAAGGGACAGGGGGCAAACGAGCAGTACTTC
TRBV6-5	TRBJ1-1	NA	NA	CASSMTAFTEAFF	TGTGCCAGCAGTATGACAGCCTTCACTGAAGCTTTCTTT
TRBV12-5	TRBJ2-3	NA	NA	CASARERGVADTQYF	TGTGCTAGTGCCCGTGAAAGGGGGGTGGCAGATACGCAGTATTTT
TRBV7-2	TRBJ1-4	NA	NA	CASSLVAGNLGKLFF	TGTGCCAGCAGCTTAGTGGCCGGGAACTTGGGGAAACTGTTTTTT
TRBV5-1	TRBJ2-3	NA	TRBD2	CASSPGLADTDTQYF	TGCGCCAGCAGCCCGGGACTAGCGGACACAGATACGCAGTATTTT
TRBV29-1	TRBJ1-1	NA	NA	CSVGEGTEAFF	TGCAGCGTTGGAGAAGGCACTGAAGCTTTCTTT
TRBV3-1	TRBJ2-1	few	NA	CASSQQGGNEQFF	TGTGCCAGCAGCCAACAGGGTGGGAATGAGCAGTTCTTC
TRBV12-3/TRBV12-4	TRBJ1-3	NA	TRBD1	CASSQGTGFGNTIYF	TGTGCCAGCAGTCAAGGGACAGGGTTTGGAAACACCATATATTTT
TRBV2	TRBJ2-3	once	NA	CASSEPDAGGTQYF	TGTGCCAGCAGTGAACCCGACGCTGGGGGTACGCAGTATTTT
TRBV7-2	TRBJ2-7	once	NA	CASSRFADEQYF	TGTGCCAGCAGCCGGTTCGCGGATGAGCAGTACTTC
TRBV20-1	TRBJ2-5	NA	TRBD2	CSAELAGGIQETQYF	TGCAGTGCTGAGTTAGCGGGGGGCATCCAAGAGACCCAGTACTTC
TRBV6-5	TRBJ2-1	NA	TRBD2	CASSYPIAGSSCNEQFF	TGTGCCAGCAGTTACCCAATAGCGGGGAGCTCCTGCAATGAGCAGTTCTTC
TRBV29-1	TRBJ2-1	NA	TRBD2	CSVQRTSGWYEQFF	TGCAGCGTCCAAAGGACTAGCGGGTGGTATGAGCAGTTCTTC
TRBV20-1	TRBJ2-1	NA	TRBD2	CSARVPLAGNEQFF	TGCAGTGCTAGAGTCCCACTAGCGGGGAATGAGCAGTTCTTC
TRBV20-1	TRBJ2-1	NA	TRBD1	CSAKGQGWDNEQFF	TGCAGTGCCAAAGGACAGGGGTGGGACAATGAGCAGTTCTTC
TRBV18	TRBJ2-3	NA	TRBD1	CASSPQGTGQNTQYF	TGTGCCAGCTCACCACAAGGGACAGGTCAGAATACGCAGTATTTT
TRBV6-2/TRBV6-3	TRBJ2-5	NA	TRBD2	CASSYSGLAGGRNQETQYF	TGTGCCAGCAGTTACAGCGGACTAGCGGGGGGGCGAAACCAAGAGACCCAGTACTTC
TRBV7-2	TRBJ2-1	NA	NA	CASSFTAGSYNEQFF	TGTGCCAGCAGCTTCACTGCCGGCTCCTACAATGAGCAGTTCTTC
TRBV3-1	TRBJ2-6	few	NA	CASSQRRNSGANVLTF	TGTGCCAGCAGCCAGCGACGGAACTCTGGGGCCAACGTCCTGACTTTC
TRBV20-1	TRBJ2-1	NA	NA	CSARLYEQFF	TGCAGTGCTAGACTCTATGAGCAGTTCTTC
TRBV20-1	TRBJ2-1	NA	TRBD2	CSASGLAGGQEQFF	TGCAGTGCGTCCGGACTAGCGGGGGGACAAGAGCAGTTCTTC
TRBV12-3/TRBV12-4	TRBJ2-3	NA	TRBD2	CASSFGSGGTDTQYF	TGTGCCAGCAGTTTCGGCAGCGGGGGCACAGATACGCAGTATTTT
TRBV5-1	TRBJ2-7	few	NA	CASSLGAGPSSYEQYF	TGCGCCAGCAGCTTGGGTGCGGGGCCCAGCTCCTACGAGCAGTACTTC
TRBV14	TRBJ1-1	NA	TRBD1	CASSPFRGTTEAFF	TGTGCCAGCAGCCCATTCAGGGGGACCACTGAAGCTTTCTTT
TRBV3-1	TRBJ2-1	few	NA	CASSQDWGQATYNEQFF	TGTGCCAGCAGCCAAGATTGGGGGCAGGCCACCTACAATGAGCAGTTCTTC
TRBV20-1	TRBJ1-1	once	NA	CSAAGGGAFF	TGCAGTGCGGCGGGGGGAGGAGCTTTCTTT
TRBV19	TRBJ1-2	NA	TRBD1	CASQPGGRNYGYTF	TGTGCCAGCCAGCCAGGGGGCAGGAACTATGGCTACACCTTC
TRBV5-1	TRBJ2-7	NA	TRBD2	CASSPRPGSGGSSYEQYF	TGCGCCAGCAGCCCGCGCCCTGGTAGCGGGGGTAGCTCCTACGAGCAGTACTTC
TRBV2	TRBJ1-5	few	NA	CASSESYQPQHF	TGTGCCAGCAGTGAGTCGTATCAGCCCCAGCATTTT
TRBV6-2/TRBV6-3	TRBJ2-1	many	TRBD2	CASTPRLAVYNEQFF	TGTGCCAGCACTCCCCGACTAGCGGTTTACAATGAGCAGTTCTTC
TRBV10-1	TRBJ2-7	few	NA	CASSVSGKSSYEQYF	TGCGCCAGCAGTGTGTCAGGGAAGAGCTCCTACGAGCAGTACTTC
TRBV29-1	TRBJ2-2	NA	NA	CSVEGGAGNTGELFF	TGCAGCGTTGAAGGGGGCGCGGGCAACACCGGGGAGCTGTTTTTT
TRBV29-1	TRBJ2-7	NA	TRBD1	CSVGRDRGPYEQYF	TGCAGCGTTGGCCGGGACAGGGGACCCTACGAGCAGTACTTC
TRBV7-2	TRBJ1-2	NA	NA	CASSRPGRNYGYTF	TGTGCCAGCAGCCGCCCCGGACGCAACTATGGCTACACCTTC
TRBV20-1	TRBJ2-7	NA	TRBD2	CSATPFAGGTYEQYF	TGCAGTGCTACCCCCTTCGCGGGGGGCACCTACGAGCAGTACTTC
TRBV3-1	TRBJ2-7	NA	NA	CASSQEQAVSYEQYF	TGTGCCAGCAGCCAAGAGCAGGCAGTCTCCTACGAGCAGTACTTC
TRBV12-3/TRBV12-4	TRBJ2-1	once	NA	CASSQQGLTDNEQFF	TGTGCCAGCAGTCAACAAGGCCTTACTGATAATGAGCAGTTCTTC
TRBV20-1	TRBJ1-2	few	NA	CSAPKTTGNYGYTF	TGCAGTGCTCCGAAGACTACAGGGAACTATGGCTACACCTTC
TRBV4-2	TRBJ2-3	NA	NA	CASSQNQGVVTDTQYF	TGTGCCAGCAGCCAAAACCAAGGGGTGGTCACAGATACGCAGTATTTT
TRBV2	TRBJ2-1	NA	TRBD2	CASRTLAGMPYNEQFF	TGTGCCAGCAGGACCCTAGCGGGCATGCCCTACAATGAGCAGTTCTTC
TRBV2	TRBJ2-3	NA	NA	CASRDGVTDTQYF	TGTGCCAGCCGTGATGGAGTCACAGATACGCAGTATTTT
TRBV5-1	TRBJ2-5	NA	NA	CASSFGAGRQETQYF	TGCGCCAGCAGCTTCGGGGCGGGGCGACAAGAGACCCAGTACTTC
TRBV27	TRBJ2-3	NA	TRBD1	CASSSPGQGASDTQYF	TGTGCCAGCAGTTCACCGGGACAGGGGGCCTCAGATACGCAGTATTTT
TRBV5-1	TRBJ2-1	NA	TRBD1	CASSLRVTGPPEQFF	TGCGCCAGCAGCTTGAGGGTGACAGGGCCCCCCGAGCAGTTCTTC
TRBV5-5	TRBJ2-7	NA	NA	CASSPRLGGSSYEQYF	TGTGCCAGCAGCCCCCGGCTAGGTGGGAGCTCCTACGAGCAGTACTTC
TRBV10-3	TRBJ1-1	few	NA	CAISGERKGYTEAFF	TGTGCCATCAGTGGGGAGAGGAAGGGGTACACTGAAGCTTTCTTT
TRBV6-4	TRBJ1-1	NA	NA	CASSDSPNTEAFF	TGTGCCAGCAGTGACTCACCGAACACTGAAGCTTTCTTT
TRBV20-1	TRBJ1-2	few	NA	CSAEWGTNYGYTF	TGCAGTGCCGAGTGGGGGACTAACTATGGCTACACCTTC